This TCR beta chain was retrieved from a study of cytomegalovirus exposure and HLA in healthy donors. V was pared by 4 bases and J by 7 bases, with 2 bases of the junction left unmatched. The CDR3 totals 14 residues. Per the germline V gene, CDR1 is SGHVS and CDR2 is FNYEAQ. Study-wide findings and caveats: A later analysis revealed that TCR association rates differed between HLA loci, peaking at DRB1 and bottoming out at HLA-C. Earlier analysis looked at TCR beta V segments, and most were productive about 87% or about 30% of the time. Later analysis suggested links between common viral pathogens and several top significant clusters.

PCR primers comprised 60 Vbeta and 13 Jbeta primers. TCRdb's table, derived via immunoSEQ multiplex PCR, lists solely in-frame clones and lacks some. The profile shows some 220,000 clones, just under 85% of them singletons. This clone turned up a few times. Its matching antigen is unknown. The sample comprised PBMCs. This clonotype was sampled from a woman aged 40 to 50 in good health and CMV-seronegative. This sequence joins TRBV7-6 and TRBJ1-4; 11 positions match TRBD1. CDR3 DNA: TGTGCCAGCAGCTGGACAGGGGGCGCTGAAAAACTGTTTTTT. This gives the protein CASSWTGGAEKLFF.